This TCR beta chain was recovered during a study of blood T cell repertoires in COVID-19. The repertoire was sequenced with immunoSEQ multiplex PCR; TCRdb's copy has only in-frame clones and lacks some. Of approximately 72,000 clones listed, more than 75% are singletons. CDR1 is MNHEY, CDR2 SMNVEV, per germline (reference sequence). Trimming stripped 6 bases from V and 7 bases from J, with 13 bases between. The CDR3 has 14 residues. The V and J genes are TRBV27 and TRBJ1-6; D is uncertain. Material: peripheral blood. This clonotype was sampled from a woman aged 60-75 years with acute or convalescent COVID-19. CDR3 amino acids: CASSSGGPNSPLHF. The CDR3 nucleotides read TGTGCCAGCAGCTCGGGAGGACCAAATTCACCCCTCCACTTT.